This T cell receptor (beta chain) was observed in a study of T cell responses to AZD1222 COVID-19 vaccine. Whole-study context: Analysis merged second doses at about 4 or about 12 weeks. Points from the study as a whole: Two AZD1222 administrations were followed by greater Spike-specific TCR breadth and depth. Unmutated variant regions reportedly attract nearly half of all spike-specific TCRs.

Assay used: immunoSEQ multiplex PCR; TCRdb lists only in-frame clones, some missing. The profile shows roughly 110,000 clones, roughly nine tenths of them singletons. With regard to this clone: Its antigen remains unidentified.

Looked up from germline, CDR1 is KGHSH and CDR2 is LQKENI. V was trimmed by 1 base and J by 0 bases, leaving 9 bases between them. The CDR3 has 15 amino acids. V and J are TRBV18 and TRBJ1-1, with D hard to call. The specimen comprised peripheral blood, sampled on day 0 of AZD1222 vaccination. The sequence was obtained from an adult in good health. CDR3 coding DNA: TGTGCCAGCTCACCACTTTCACCCCTGAACACTGAAGCTTTCTTT. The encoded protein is CASSPLSPLNTEAFF. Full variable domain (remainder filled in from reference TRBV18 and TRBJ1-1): NAGVMQNPRHLVRRRGQEARLRCSPMKGHSHVYWYRQLPEEGLKFMVYLQKENIIDESGMPKERFSAEFPKEGPSILRIQQVVRGDSAAYFCASSPLSPLNTEAFFGQGTRLTVV.